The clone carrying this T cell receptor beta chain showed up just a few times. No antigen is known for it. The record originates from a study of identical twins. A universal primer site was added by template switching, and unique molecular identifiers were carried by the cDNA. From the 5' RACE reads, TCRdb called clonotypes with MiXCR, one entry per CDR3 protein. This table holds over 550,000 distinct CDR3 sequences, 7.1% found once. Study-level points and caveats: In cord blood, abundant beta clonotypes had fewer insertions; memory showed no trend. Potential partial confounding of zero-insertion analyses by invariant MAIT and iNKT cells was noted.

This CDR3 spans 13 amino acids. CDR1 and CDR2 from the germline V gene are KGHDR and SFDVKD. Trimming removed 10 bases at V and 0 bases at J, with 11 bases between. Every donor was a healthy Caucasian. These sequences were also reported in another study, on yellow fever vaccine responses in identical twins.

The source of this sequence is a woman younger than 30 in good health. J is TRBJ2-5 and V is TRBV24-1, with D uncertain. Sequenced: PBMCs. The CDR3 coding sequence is TGTGCCACAAATAGTCGGGACCAAGAGACCCAGTACTTC. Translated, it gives CATNSRDQETQYF.